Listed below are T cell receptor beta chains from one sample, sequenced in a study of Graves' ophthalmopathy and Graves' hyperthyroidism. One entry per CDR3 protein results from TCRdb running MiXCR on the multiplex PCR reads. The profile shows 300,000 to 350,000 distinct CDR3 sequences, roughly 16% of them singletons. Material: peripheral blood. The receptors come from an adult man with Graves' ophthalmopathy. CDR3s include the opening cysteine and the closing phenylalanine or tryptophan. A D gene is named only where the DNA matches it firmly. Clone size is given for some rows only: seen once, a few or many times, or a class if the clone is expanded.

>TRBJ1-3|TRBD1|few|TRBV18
TGTGCCAGCCGAGACAGGGGATCTGGAAACACCATATATTTT
CASRDRGSGNTIYF
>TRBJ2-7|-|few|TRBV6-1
TGTGCCAGCAGCGCGACGGACACCACGGGGGAGCAGTCCTTC
CASSATDTTGEQSF
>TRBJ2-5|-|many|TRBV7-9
TGTGCCAGCAGCACCCTGACGGGGTATCAAGAGACCCAGTACTTC
CASSTLTGYQETQYF
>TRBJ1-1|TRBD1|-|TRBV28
TGTGCCAGCAGTCCACGACAGGGCTTGGACACTGAAGCTTTCTTT
CASSPRQGLDTEAFF
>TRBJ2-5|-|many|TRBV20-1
TGCAGTGCTAGTGCCCCAGCTCAAGAGACCCAGTACTTC
CSASAPAQETQYF
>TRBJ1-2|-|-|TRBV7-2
TGTGCCAGCAGCACATCCGGGACACCCGAGGATTCCTACACCTTC
CASSTSGTPEDSYTF
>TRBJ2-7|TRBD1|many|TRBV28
TGTGCCAGCAGCCCGTTTCTAGGACAGGGATCCTACGAGCAGTACTTC
CASSPFLGQGSYEQYF
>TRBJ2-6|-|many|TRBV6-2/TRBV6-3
TGTGCCAGCAGCCAGACCACGCGGGGGGCCAACGTCCTGACTTTC
CASSQTTRGANVLTF
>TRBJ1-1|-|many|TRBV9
TGTGCCAGCAGCGTAAACAGCGGGAACACTGAAGCTTTCTTT
CASSVNSGNTEAFF
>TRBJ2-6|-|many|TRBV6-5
TGTGCCAGCAGTTTGTCGGGAGCCGGGGCCAACGTCCTGACTTTC
CASSLSGAGANVLTF
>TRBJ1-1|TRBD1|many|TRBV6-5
TGTGCCAGCAGTCCAAGGACAGGGAGTCTCGTCACTGAAGCTTTCTTT
CASSPRTGSLVTEAFF
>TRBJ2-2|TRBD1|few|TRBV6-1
TGTGCCAGCGGTACAGGGGACACCGGGGAGCTGTTTTTT
CASGTGDTGELFF
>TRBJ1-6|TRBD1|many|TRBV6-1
TGTGCCAGCAGTGAAGAGACAGGGACTAATTCACCCCTCCACTTT
CASSEETGTNSPLHF
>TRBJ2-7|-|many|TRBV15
TGTGCCACCAGCAGAGGCACGAGGGGGGACGAGCAGTACTTC
CATSRGTRGDEQYF
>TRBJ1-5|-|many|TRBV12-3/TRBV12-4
TGTGCCAGCAGTTTGACACTTAATCAGCCCCAGCATTTT
CASSLTLNQPQHF
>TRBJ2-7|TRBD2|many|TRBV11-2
TGTGCCAGCAGACGTAGCGGGAGCTCCTACGAGCAGTACTTC
CASRRSGSSYEQYF
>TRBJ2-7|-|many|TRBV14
TGTGCCAGCGGGGCACAGGGATACGAGCAGTACTTC
CASGAQGYEQYF
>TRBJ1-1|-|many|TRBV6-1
TGTGCCAGCAGATGGGACCCTGAAGCTTTCTTT
CASRWDPEAFF
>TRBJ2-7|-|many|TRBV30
TGTGCCTCCGACCGGAATAAACTAGTATACGAGCAGTACTTC
CASDRNKLVYEQYF
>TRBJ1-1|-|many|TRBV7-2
TGTGCCAGCAGCTCGACAGTAAACACTGAAGCTTTCTTT
CASSSTVNTEAFF
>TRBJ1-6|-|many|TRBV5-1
TGCGCCAGCAGATTCAAACTCTATAATTCACCCCTCCACTTT
CASRFKLYNSPLHF
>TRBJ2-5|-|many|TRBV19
TGTGCCAGTAGTACTAGCGTGAGAGAGACCGAGACCCAGTACTTC
CASSTSVRETETQYF
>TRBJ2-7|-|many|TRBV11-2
TGTGCCAGCAGCTTAGGGTTGGCGGACTCCTACGAGCAGTACTTC
CASSLGLADSYEQYF
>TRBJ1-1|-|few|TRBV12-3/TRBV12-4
TGTGCCAGCAGTCCCGATACGGGGAACACTGAAGCTTTCTTT
CASSPDTGNTEAFF
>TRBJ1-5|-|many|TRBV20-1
TGCAGTGCTAGTCCCCAGGGCAATCAGCCCCAGCATTTT
CSASPQGNQPQHF
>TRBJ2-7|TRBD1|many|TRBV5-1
TGCGCCAGCAGCACCGGGACAGGGGACAACGAGCAGTACTTC
CASSTGTGDNEQYF
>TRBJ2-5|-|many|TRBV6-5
TGTGCCAGCAGTTACGAAGGGTTCAAGGGCCGTCCCCAGTACTTC
CASSYEGFKGRPQYF
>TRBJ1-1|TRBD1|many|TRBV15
TGTGCCACCAGCAGTGTCCAGGGGGTCCCCGAAGCTTTCTTT
CATSSVQGVPEAFF
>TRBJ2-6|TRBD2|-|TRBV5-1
TGCGCCAGCAGCCCGGGGACTAGCGGGAGTCTTGGGGCCAACGTCCTGACTTTC
CASSPGTSGSLGANVLTF
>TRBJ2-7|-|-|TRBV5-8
TGTGCCAGCAGCTGGGGACCTGCCTACGAGCAGTACTTC
CASSWGPAYEQYF
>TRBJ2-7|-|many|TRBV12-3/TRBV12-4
TGTGCCAGCAGTTTCCACGAGCAGTACTTC
CASSFHEQYF
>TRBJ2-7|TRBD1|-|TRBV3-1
TGTGCCAGCAGTCCATGGGACAGCCGAACCTACGAGCAGTACTTC
CASSPWDSRTYEQYF
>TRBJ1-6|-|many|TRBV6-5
TGTGCCAGCAGTTACGGGCCAGGTGATTCACCCCTCCACTTT
CASSYGPGDSPLHF
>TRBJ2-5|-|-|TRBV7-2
TGTGCCAGCAGGAAGGACGCCAGCGAGCCTTGGTGGACCCAGTACTTC
CASRKDASEPWWTQYF
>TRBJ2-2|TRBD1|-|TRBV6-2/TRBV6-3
TGTGCCAGCAGTCAGGGGGTGGATAGTGGCACCGGGGAGCTGTTTTTT
CASSQGVDSGTGELFF
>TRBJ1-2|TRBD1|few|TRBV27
TGTGCCAGCAGTCCTTACTTGACAGGGCTAACCTATGGCTATACCTTC
CASSPYLTGLTYGYTF
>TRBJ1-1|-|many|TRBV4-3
TGCGCCAGCAGCCAAGATCGAAGTTCTTGGACTGAAGCTTTCTTT
CASSQDRSSWTEAFF
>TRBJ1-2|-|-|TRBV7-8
TGTGCCAGCAGTCGCACGGGACGAAACTATGGCTACACCTTC
CASSRTGRNYGYTF
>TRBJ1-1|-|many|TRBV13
TGTGCCAGCAGCTCGGATATCTACACTGAAGCTTTCTTT
CASSSDIYTEAFF
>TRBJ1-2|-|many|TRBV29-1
TGCAGCGTTGAATTGGCAGTCTATGGCTACACCTTC
CSVELAVYGYTF
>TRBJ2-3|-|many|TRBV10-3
TGTGCCATCAGTGAGAGTAGTGAACGGAATACGCAGTATTTT
CAISESSERNTQYF
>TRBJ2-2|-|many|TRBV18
TGTGCCAGCTCACCACCGGGGGGCCCGAACACCGGGGAGCTGTTTTTT
CASSPPGGPNTGELFF
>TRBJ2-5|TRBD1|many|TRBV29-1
TGCAGCGTGGGACAGGGGGGAGTCGAGACCCAGTACTTC
CSVGQGGVETQYF
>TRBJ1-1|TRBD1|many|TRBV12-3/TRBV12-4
TGTGCCAGCAGTTTAAGTCTGGGACAGGCGAACACTGAAGCTTTCTTT
CASSLSLGQANTEAFF
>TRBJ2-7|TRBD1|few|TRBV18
TGTGCCAGCTCTCCAGGGGACAGGGCAGCCAGCTCCTACGAGCAGTACTTC
CASSPGDRAASSYEQYF
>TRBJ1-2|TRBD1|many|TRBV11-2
TGTGCCAGCAGCCGGGCAGGGGGAGGCTATGGCTACACCTTC
CASSRAGGGYGYTF
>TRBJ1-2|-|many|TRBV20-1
TGCAGTGCTAGAGATCTGAGGGTTGGCTACACCTTC
CSARDLRVGYTF
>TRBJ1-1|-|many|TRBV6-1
TGTGCCAGCAGTGGGCAGGGTGAAGCTTTCTTT
CASSGQGEAFF
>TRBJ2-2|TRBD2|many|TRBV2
TGTGCCAGCTTATTGCGGGAGATCACCGGGGAGCTGTTTTTT
CASLLREITGELFF
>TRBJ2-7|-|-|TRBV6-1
TGTGCCAGCTCCTCCCTGGCGGGATCCTACGAGCAGTACTTC
CASSSLAGSYEQYF